The 25 T cell receptor beta chains reported below all come from one sample, sequenced in a study of blood T cell repertoires in COVID-19. Sequencing used immunoSEQ multiplex PCR; TCRdb keeps in-frame clones, though not all of them. The table lists some 76,000 clones, roughly nine tenths of them singletons. The sequenced material came from peripheral blood. These receptors were collected from a man at least 80 years old in a cohort sampled during active COVID-19.

This clone was picked up one time. V usage is TRBV11-2 and J usage is TRBJ2-5; no reliable D call. V shed 0 bases and J shed 5 bases, with 13 bases lying between them. Per the germline V gene, CDR1 is SGHAT and CDR2 is FQNNGV. The CDR3 runs to 15 residues. The CDR3 spells CASSLDGRGGETQYF. Written as DNA, the CDR3 is TGTGCCAGCAGCTTAGATGGCCGCGGTGGGGAGACCCAGTACTTC.

The CDR3 nucleotides read TGTGCCAGCTCACCTTCGAGTGGGAGGCCCCAGCATTTT. Amino acid sequence: CASSPSSGRPQHF. This chain uses TRBV18 with TRBJ1-5; D not certain. There are 13 residues in the CDR3. Trimming shortened V by 3 bases and J by 9 bases, and 12 bases separated the two germline ends. Germline CDR1 and CDR2: KGHSH and LQKENI.

The rearrangement uses TRBV7-2 and TRBJ1-5; TRBD1 matches 8 bases. Germline lookup yields CDR1 SGHTA and CDR2 FQGNSA. The CDR3 is made up of 15 amino acids. V shed 5 bases, J shed 3 bases, and the junction held 6 bases outside the gene matches. CDR3: CASSLGTGFNQPQHF. In DNA form, the CDR3 reads TGTGCCAGCAGCCTCGGGACAGGATTCAATCAGCCCCAGCATTTT.

The V gene is TRBV28, the J gene TRBJ2-5, with D unresolved. V lost 1 base and J lost 5, with 11 bases in between. Germline CDR1 and CDR2: MDHEN and SYDVKM. This CDR3 has 14 amino acids. DNA for the CDR3: TGTGCCAGCAGTTTATCGGTCCCCCCGGAGACCCAGTACTTC. It is translated as CASSLSVPPETQYF.

The V call is TRBV24-1, the J call TRBJ2-3; no clear D. Germline V lookup: CDR1 KGHDR, CDR2 SFDVKD. Trimming stripped 5 bases from V and 0 bases from J, with 8 bases between. This CDR3 has 14 amino acids. In nucleotides, the CDR3 is TGTGCCACCAGTGCCCTATCAAGCACAGATACGCAGTATTTT. As protein: CATSALSSTDTQYF.

The rearrangement links TRBV5-4 to TRBJ1-3; 10 bases map to TRBD1. The CDR3 length is 16 residues. The V gene's germline CDR1 is SGHNT and CDR2 YYREEE (reference sequence). The ends lost 3 bases at V and 2 bases at J; junction bases unmatched: 5. CDR3 DNA: TGTGCCAGCAGCTCCGACAGGGGGCTCGCTGGAAACACCATATATTTT. This gives the protein CASSSDRGLAGNTIYF.

V gene TRBV6-4 combines with J gene TRBJ2-4; 7 bases agree with TRBD2. Looked up from germline, CDR1 is MRHNA and CDR2 is SNTAGT. Germline trimming cut 6 bases from V and 1 base from J; bases unmatched to any gene: 6. The CDR3 totals 15 residues. The CDR3 loop reads CASRRGRVAKNIQYF. The CDR3 DNA follows: TGTGCCAGCAGACGGGGGAGGGTTGCCAAAAACATTCAGTACTTC.

The J gene is TRBJ1-1, the V gene TRBV6-5; tentative D call: TRBD1 (5 bases). The CDR3 has 15 residues. V was cut by 6 bases and J by 0 bases, with 14 bases left in between. The germline gives CDR1 MNHEY, CDR2 SVGAGI. The CDR3 DNA is TGTGCCAGCAGCACTAAACGGGGGTTGAACACTGAAGCTTTCTTT. Translation gives CASSTKRGLNTEAFF.

The rearrangement links TRBV5-1 to TRBJ2-1; 9 bases align to TRBD1. The ends lost 4 bases at V and 7 bases at J; junction bases unmatched: 9. Germline V gene lookup returns CDR1 SGHRS and CDR2 YFSETQ. The CDR3 contains 15 residues. CDR3 protein: CASSPGTGRNNEQFF. The CDR3 region has the DNA TGCGCCAGCAGCCCCGGGACAGGGCGCAATAATGAGCAGTTCTTC.

The chain links TRBV19 to TRBJ2-5; tentative D call: TRBD1 (6 bases). CDR3 length: 14 residues. The V and J ends lost 5 bases and 3 bases respectively, with 13 bases between them. CDR1 and CDR2 from the germline V gene are LNHDA and SQIVND (reference sequence). CDR3 sequence (DNA): TGTGCCAGTAGTGTCCAGGGGAACAAAGAGACCCAGTACTTC. Translating gives CASSVQGNKETQYF.

The V and J genes are TRBV9 and TRBJ2-1; weak D call: TRBD2 (6 bases). The V gene's germline CDR1 is SGDLS and CDR2 YYNGEE. CDR3 length equals 16 residues. Trimming stripped 0 bases from V and 7 bases from J, with 17 bases between. CDR3 loop: CASSVVDRAGLNEQFF. The CDR3 DNA reads TGTGCCAGCAGCGTAGTAGATAGGGCGGGACTTAATGAGCAGTTCTTC.

Only one count was recorded for this clone. This chain uses TRBV15 with TRBJ1-6; the D is unclear. V was pared by 5 bases and J by 2 bases, with 13 bases between. CDR3 length: 16 residues. Germline V gene sequence: CDR1 LNHNV, CDR2 YYDKDF (reference sequence). CDR3 sequence reads: CATSGRTRPYNSPLHF. The CDR3 nucleotides are TGTGCCACCAGCGGCCGCACCCGTCCCTATAATTCACCCCTCCACTTT.

The chain recombines TRBV11-3 with TRBJ2-1, with 10 bases aligning to TRBD2. CDR3 length: 14 amino acids. CDR1 is SGHNT and CDR2 is YENEEA in the germline V gene. Germline trimming cut 5 bases from V and 8 bases from J; bases unmatched to any gene: 6. The chain's CDR3 is CASSGAGGSDEQFF. The CDR3 region has the DNA TGTGCCAGCAGCGGAGCGGGGGGGTCCGATGAGCAGTTCTTC.

The V gene is TRBV28, the J gene TRBJ2-3; 15 nucleotides agree with TRBD2. Germline-derived CDR1 and CDR2 are MDHEN and SYDVKM. The V gene end was trimmed by 6 bases and the J gene end by 0 bases; junction bases not matched to a gene: 7. CDR3 length equals 18 residues. CDR3 coding DNA: TGTGCCAGCAGCTTAGGACTAGCGGGGGGGTTAAGCACAGATACGCAGTATTTT. The encoded protein is CASSLGLAGGLSTDTQYF.

This clone was seen just once. The V and J genes are TRBV3-1 (or the pseudogene TRBV3-2) and TRBJ2-1; D perhaps matches TRBD1 (5 bases). In germline, CDR1 is LGHDT, CDR2 YNNKEL (reference sequence). Trimming took 4 bases from V and 2 from J, leaving 12 bases between them. The CDR3 length is 15 residues. The CDR3 nucleotides read TGTGCCAGCAGCCCCGGCCCGGACACCTACAATGAGCAGTTCTTC. Encoded protein: CASSPGPDTYNEQFF.

CDR3 DNA: TGTGCCAGCTCATCGACACCGGTGGATTCACCCCTCCACTTT. It is translated as CASSSTPVDSPLHF. The chain combines TRBV18 with TRBJ1-6; no clear D. CDR1 KGHSH and CDR2 LQKENI come from the germline V gene. V lost 5 bases and J lost 8, with 13 bases in between. The CDR3 loop spans 14 amino acids.

This clone was found once. The chain employs TRBV19 and TRBJ1-4; TRBD1 matches 7 bases. CDR1 and CDR2 from the germline V gene are LNHDA and SQIVND (reference sequence). Germline trimming cut 9 bases from V and 3 bases from J; bases unmatched to any gene: 10. The CDR3 is 15 residues long. This CDR3 is CASRDSPASNEKLFF. For the CDR3, the DNA is TGTGCCAGCAGGGACAGCCCGGCCTCTAATGAAAAACTGTTTTTT.

This clone was seen once. The rearrangement links TRBV11-2 to TRBJ2-3; no firm D call. The CDR3 is 14 residues long. Germline V gene data show CDR1 as SGHAT and CDR2 as FQNNGV. The V end was cut by 5 bases, the J end by 1 base, with 10 bases between. The CDR3 bases are TGTGCCAGCAGCCAACTTATGGGCACAGATACGCAGTATTTT. This encodes CASSQLMGTDTQYF.

The chain uses TRBV28 and TRBJ1-6, with 9 bases that match TRBD1. Germline V lookup: CDR1 MDHEN, CDR2 SYDVKM. The CDR3 consists of 15 residues. With 6 bases clipped from V and 8 bases from J, the junction kept 8 bases outside the gene matches. CDR3: CASRTQGARDSPLHF. For the CDR3, the DNA is TGTGCCAGCAGAACACAGGGGGCGCGGGATTCACCCCTCCACTTT.

This chain joins TRBV4-2 and TRBJ2-3; TRBD2 matches 7 bases. Per germline, CDR1 LGHNA and CDR2 YNFKEQ. V shed 4 bases, J shed 5 bases, and the junction held 9 bases outside the gene matches. This CDR3 contains 15 residues. CDR3 sequence reads: CASSPVRGSEDTQYF. CDR3 sequence (DNA): TGTGCCAGCAGCCCCGTGCGGGGGAGTGAAGATACGCAGTATTTT.

The V call is TRBV19, the J call TRBJ1-1; D is unclear. The CDR3 has 16 residues. V was trimmed by 3 bases and J by 1 base, leaving 15 bases between them. Germline assignment: CDR1 LNHDA and CDR2 SQIVND (reference sequence). The CDR3 is CASSIYLQESNTEAFF. In DNA form, the CDR3 reads TGTGCCAGTAGTATTTACCTGCAGGAATCGAACACTGAAGCTTTCTTT.

The chain carries TRBV19 and TRBJ1-6; possible D gene TRBD1, 6 bases. The CDR3 loop spans 15 amino acids. With 11 bases removed from V and 3 bases from J, the gap between germline ends came to 17 bases. Germline V lookup: CDR1 LNHDA, CDR2 SQIVND (reference sequence). CDR3 sequence: CASGAGVGYNSPLHF. CDR3 nucleotide sequence: TGTGCCTCTGGGGCAGGGGTCGGCTATAATTCACCCCTCCACTTT.

V is TRBV28 and J is TRBJ1-5; 7 bases are shared with TRBD1. The CDR3 is made up of 15 amino acids. With 4 bases clipped from V and 5 bases from J, the junction kept 8 bases outside the gene matches. Germline V CDR1 and CDR2: MDHEN, SYDVKM. DNA of the CDR3: TGTGCCAGCAGTTCCCCCCGGAGGGGGCATCAGCCCCAGCATTTT. Protein sequence: CASSSPRRGHQPQHF.

This clone was seen a single time. The CDR3 sequence: CASSGGTRGIQYF. Here the CDR3 DNA reads TGTGCCAGCAGTGGAGGGACCCGGGGAATTCAGTACTTC. V gene TRBV6-2 or TRBV6-3 combines with J gene TRBJ2-4; weak D call: TRBD2 (6 bases). There are 13 residues in the CDR3. Germline V gives CDR1 MNHEY, CDR2 SVGEGT. V was trimmed by 5 bases and J by 10 bases, leaving 15 bases between them.

The V gene is TRBV27, the J gene TRBJ2-1; 8 nucleotides line up with TRBD2. CDR3 length equals 17 residues. V shed 10 bases and J 1 base; nucleotides not matched to a gene: 15. Looked up from germline, CDR1 is MNHEY and CDR2 is SMNVEV (reference sequence). The CDR3 coding sequence is TGTGCCACCCGAAGAATTGACGGACTAGCATCCTACAATGAGCAGTTCTTC. Protein sequence: CATRRIDGLASYNEQFF.